Presented here are 23 T cell receptor beta chains from one specimen sequenced in a study of T cells in Graves' hyperthyroidism and ophthalmopathy. Template material for amplifying TCR beta CDR3 regions consisted of RNA transcripts. An initial round of RT-PCR targeting the TCR CDR3 relied on the HTBI primer set. From the multiplex PCR reads, TCRdb called clonotypes with MiXCR, one entry per CDR3 protein. The sample has some 440,000 distinct CDR3 sequences, 15% to 17% seen once; the top ten hold less than 15%. The sample taken for sequencing was blood. The source is a woman aged 18-30 years with Graves' hyperthyroidism.

This clonotype was recorded at least ten times. The gene calls are TRBV7-9 and TRBJ2-1; D is ambiguous. Per germline, CDR1 SEHNR and CDR2 FQNEAQ (reference sequence). With 5 bases removed from V and 2 bases from J, the gap between germline ends came to 16 bases. This CDR3 spans 16 amino acids. CDR3 nucleotide sequence: TGTGCCAGCAGCCCTTTCCGACGGCGAGCCTACAATGAGCAGTTCTTC. This codes for CASSPFRRRAYNEQFF.

In its sample, this clonotype was seen many times. CDR3 residues: CASSQPLGGDTEAFF. The CDR3 DNA sequence: TGCGCCAGCAGCCAGCCCTTGGGTGGGGACACTGAAGCTTTCTTT. The chain combines TRBV4-1 with TRBJ1-1; D call uncertain. Germline V gene sequence: CDR1 MGHRA, CDR2 YSYEKL. CDR3 length equals 15 residues. V lost 3 bases and J 3 bases, leaving 14 bases between the germline ends.

Remarks on this clonotype: Being one base from a much bigger clone, this may be a read error. V is TRBV2 and J is TRBJ1-2; 9 bases match TRBD1. The germline V gene encodes CDR1 SNHLY and CDR2 FYNNEI. This CDR3 has 21 amino acids. The CDR3 DNA reads TGTGCCAGCAATGAAGCGCTTATTTTCCCAAATAGGAACAGGGGGCAAGGTGGCTACACCTTC. Translation: CASNEALIFPNRNRGQGGYTF.

This clonotype was seen repeatedly, ten times or more. The chain links TRBV20-1 to TRBJ1-5; D perhaps matches TRBD1 (5 bases). CDR1 is DFQATT, CDR2 SNEGSKA, per germline (reference sequence). The V and J ends lost 0 bases and 4 bases respectively, with 16 bases between them. The CDR3 contains 16 residues. CDR3 residues: CSARDAGKMENQPQHF. DNA of the CDR3: TGCAGTGCTAGAGATGCAGGGAAAATGGAAAATCAGCCCCAGCATTTT.

The rearrangement joins TRBV20-1 to TRBJ2-7; 9 nucleotides align to TRBD1. Losses at the gene ends were 0 bases for V and 1 base for J; bases not matched to a gene: 10. Germline V gene data show CDR1 as DFQATT and CDR2 as SNEGSKA (reference sequence). The CDR3 runs to 17 residues. The CDR3 sequence: CSARERAGTGISYEQYF. The CDR3, as DNA: TGCAGTGCTAGAGAGAGAGCCGGGACAGGGATATCCTACGAGCAGTACTTC.

The J gene is TRBJ1-6, the V gene TRBV9; D unclear. V lost 3 bases and J 2 bases, leaving 9 bases between the germline ends. CDR1 and CDR2 (germline): SGDLS, YYNGEE. The CDR3 spans 15 residues. The CDR3 region has the DNA TGTGCCAGCAGCGCGGAGGGTGCCTATAATTCACCCCTCCACTTT. Protein sequence: CASSAEGAYNSPLHF.

In this sample, this clonotype turned up many times. This chain uses TRBV20-1 with TRBJ2-7, with TRBD2 matching over 9 bases. Unmatched junction bases numbered 9, after V lost 6 bases and J lost 3 bases. The CDR3 has 14 residues. Per the germline V gene, CDR1 is DFQATT and CDR2 is SNEGSKA (reference sequence). The CDR3 coding sequence is TGCAGTGCGGTTAGCGGGAGAGAGATCTACGAGCAGTACTTC. Translation: CSAVSGREIYEQYF.

The table lists this clonotype with many counts. The V call is TRBV6-1, the J call TRBJ2-7; 10 nucleotides line up with TRBD1. This CDR3 has 12 amino acids. The V gene end was trimmed by 6 bases and the J gene end by 8 bases; junction bases not matched to a gene: 4. CDR1 and CDR2 (germline): MNHNS, SASEGT. CDR3 nucleotides: TGTGCCAGCAGGAGGGACAGGGGCCAGCAGTACTTC. Encoded protein: CASRRDRGQQYF.

This clonotype was picked up a small number of times. The chain uses TRBV19 and TRBJ2-1; D not resolved. The CDR3 loop spans 13 amino acids. Deletions cut 5 bases from V and 3 bases from J, with 8 bases between. CDR1 is LNHDA and CDR2 is SQIVND in the germline V gene (reference sequence). The CDR3 spells CASSPNGYNEQFF. The CDR3, as DNA: TGTGCCAGTAGTCCGAACGGCTACAATGAGCAGTTCTTC.

This clonotype has at least ten counts. V and J are TRBV3-1 and TRBJ2-7; 7 bases are a match to TRBD1. CDR3 size: 15 residues. After removal of 6 bases from V and 0 bases from J, the junction contained 8 bases not matched to a gene. Per germline, CDR1 LGHDT and CDR2 YNNKEL (reference sequence). CDR3 sequence: CASSRYRDSSYEQYF. For the CDR3, the DNA is TGTGCCAGCAGTCGTTACAGGGACAGCTCCTACGAGCAGTACTTC.

This clonotype was recorded many times. V and J are TRBV18 and TRBJ2-2; TRBD1 aligns across 7 bases. The CDR3 has 17 residues. Unmatched junction bases numbered 14, after V lost 3 bases and J lost 7 bases. Germline V gives CDR1 KGHSH, CDR2 LQKENI. The CDR3 protein is CASSPQQGRGSSGELFF. In DNA form, the CDR3 reads TGTGCCAGCTCACCCCAACAGGGGAGAGGGTCAAGCGGGGAGCTGTTTTTT.

This clonotype was recorded many times. V is TRBV6-1 and J is TRBJ2-7; D is possibly TRBD2 (6 bases). From germline, CDR1 is MNHNS and CDR2 SASEGT. The V gene lost 5 bases and the J gene lost 1 base, with 12 bases spanning the gap. This CDR3 spans 14 amino acids. Here the CDR3 reads CASSPPGLSYEQYF. The CDR3 region has the DNA TGTGCCAGCAGTCCCCCAGGACTATCCTACGAGCAGTACTTC.

This clonotype was counted many times. The V gene is TRBV28, the J gene TRBJ1-1, with 11 bases identical to TRBD1. The CDR3 totals 14 residues. V shed 4 bases and J 11 bases; nucleotides not matched to a gene: 9. The germline gives CDR1 MDHEN, CDR2 SYDVKM. The CDR3 DNA reads TGTGCCAGCAGTTGGTCGGACAGGGGGCGAGCTGCTTTCTTT. Its translation is CASSWSDRGRAAFF.

The chain is built from TRBV11-2 and TRBJ1-3; D gene ambiguous. V lost 4 bases to trimming and J lost 0 bases, with 10 bases between them. This CDR3 has 15 amino acids. Germline loops: CDR1 SGHAT, CDR2 FQNNGV. This chain's CDR3 is CASSWVKNSGNTIYF. The CDR3 DNA reads as TGTGCCAGCAGCTGGGTAAAGAACTCTGGAAACACCATATATTTT.

Many counts were recorded for this clonotype. The CDR3: CASSTIQGGSGNTIYF. The DNA for the CDR3 is TGTGCCAGCAGTACGATCCAGGGCGGCTCTGGAAACACCATATATTTT. J is TRBJ1-3 and V is TRBV11-2; maybe TRBD1 (5 bases). CDR1 is SGHAT, CDR2 FQNNGV, per germline. The CDR3 is made up of 16 amino acids. The ends were cut back, 6 bases at V and 0 bases at J, with 15 bases in the middle. Variable domain in full (rest from reference TRBV11-2 and TRBJ1-3): EAGVAQSPRYKIIEKRQSVAFWCNPISGHATLYWYQQILGQGPKLLIQFQNNGVVDDSQLPKDRFSAERLKGVDSTLKIQPAKLEDSAVYLCASSTIQGGSGNTIYFGEGSWLTVV.

This clonotype was counted a few times. The V and J genes are TRBV27 and TRBJ1-1; D is undetermined. The V gene's germline CDR1 is MNHEY and CDR2 SMNVEV (reference sequence). The CDR3 extends over 14 amino acids. V lost 6 bases to trimming and J lost 2 bases, with 13 bases between them. CDR3 nucleotides: TGTGCCAGCAGAAAAGCCGACCGCAACACTGAAGCTTTCTTT. Protein: CASRKADRNTEAFF.

This clonotype appeared a few times. The chain carries TRBV29-1 and TRBJ2-5, with TRBD2 as a possible D gene (5 bases). Trimming stripped 3 bases from V and 4 bases from J, with 15 bases between. CDR3 length equals 14 residues. CDR1 and CDR2 from the germline V gene are SQVTM and ANQGSEA. Written as DNA, the CDR3 is TGCAGCGTTGAGGGCGGGTGGCCAGGAGAGACCCAGTACTTC. Protein sequence: CSVEGGWPGETQYF.

The chain recombines TRBV6-2 or TRBV6-3 with TRBJ2-3; 7 nucleotides align to TRBD1. From germline, CDR1 is MNHEY and CDR2 SVGEGT. After removal of 6 bases from V and 0 bases from J, the junction contained 3 bases not matched to a gene. The CDR3 is 14 residues long. The CDR3 reads CASRTGKSTDTQYF. In DNA, the CDR3 is TGTGCCAGCAGGACAGGGAAAAGCACAGATACGCAGTATTTT.

This clonotype has just a few counts. The chain couples TRBV28 to TRBJ2-3; D possibly uses TRBD1 or TRBD2 (5 bases each). V lost 8 bases to trimming and J lost 6 bases, with 18 bases between them. Germline CDR1 is MDHEN and CDR2 is SYDVKM. The CDR3 covers 14 residues. As DNA, the CDR3 is TGTGCCAGCGGAAGGGACGCGGGCGTGGATACGCAGTATTTT. Its translation is CASGRDAGVDTQYF.

The table lists this clonotype with a few counts. The rearrangement uses TRBV12-3 or TRBV12-4 and TRBJ2-2, with 13 bases lining up with TRBD2. The CDR3 consists of 22 residues. The V segment lost 1 base and the J segment 1 base; nucleotides outside the gene matches: 15. For the CDR3, the DNA is TGTGCCAGCAGTTTAGACCGACTAGCGGGGGGCCTGACGGACCTGAACACCGGGGAGCTGTTTTTT. It is translated as CASSLDRLAGGLTDLNTGELFF.

With regard to this clonotype: A read error is possible here, since a much larger clone lies one base away. The chain couples TRBV6-1 to TRBJ1-1; D unresolved. Germline V gives CDR1 MNHNS, CDR2 SASEGT. The CDR3 contains 11 residues. V was shortened by 1 base and J by 7 bases, with 4 bases between the two germline ends. The CDR3 coding sequence is TGTGCCAGCAGTGAAGGGGGTGAAGCTTTCTTT. Amino acid sequence: CASSEGGEAFF.

The chain employs TRBV3-1 and TRBJ1-4, with D possibly being TRBD1 (5 bases). The germline V gene has CDR1 LGHDT and CDR2 YNNKEL (reference sequence). V dropped 5 bases and J dropped 4 bases, with 11 bases sitting between them. This CDR3 is 14 amino acids long. The CDR3 nucleotides are TGTGCCAGCAGCTCACGGGGGTTTAATGAAAAACTGTTTTTT. Its translation: CASSSRGFNEKLFF.

The CDR3 DNA is TGTGCCACTCTCTTCCAGGTGGGGGCCGGTCAGCCCCAGCATTTT. It specifies CATLFQVGAGQPQHF. This sequence joins TRBV19 and TRBJ1-5; TRBD1 is a possible D gene (6 bases). The CDR3 is 15 residues long. The V end was cut by 10 bases, the J end by 6 bases, with 22 bases between. The germline V gene encodes CDR1 LNHDA and CDR2 SQIVND (reference sequence).